What follows are 18 T cell receptor beta chains derived from one specimen sequenced in a study of T-cell reconstitution after alpha-beta-depleted transplantation in children. TCRbeta library construction was performed incorporating unique molecular identifiers. TCRdb passed the PCR reads through MiXCR, listing each CDR3 protein once. This sample has roughly 300,000 distinct CDR3 sequences, with about 10% found just once. Sequenced here: PBMCs from the stem cell graft donor, sampled from the stem cell graft. The receptors derive from a human donor who donated a stem cell graft to a child with SCID.

This sequence joins TRBV29-1 and TRBJ2-7; weak D call: TRBD2 (5 bases). The V end lost 5 bases, the J end lost 1 base, and 12 bases lay between the germline ends. The CDR3 contains 13 residues. Per germline, CDR1 SQVTM and CDR2 ANQGSEA. The CDR3 region has the DNA TGCAGCGTTCGGGATCCCCTTTCCTACGAGCAGTACTTC. This encodes CSVRDPLSYEQYF.

This clonotype was seen many times. The rearrangement links TRBV10-3 to TRBJ2-3; 7 positions agree with TRBD1. The CDR3 sequence is 15 residues long. Trimming removed 0 bases from V and 3 bases from J; junction bases left unmatched: 3. Germline values: CDR1 ENHRY, CDR2 SYGVKD. CDR3 amino acids: CAISESRGPTDTQYF. In nucleotides, the CDR3 is TGTGCCATCAGTGAGTCGAGGGGGCCAACAGATACGCAGTATTTT.

This clonotype was recorded many times. V is TRBV20-1 and J is TRBJ2-6; D gene unclear. With 4 bases removed from V and 0 bases from J, the gap between germline ends came to 7 bases. The CDR3 totals 14 residues. Germline CDR1 reads DFQATT; CDR2 reads SNEGSKA (reference sequence). CDR3 region: CSANSPSGANVLTF. In DNA, the CDR3 is TGCAGTGCTAATTCCCCCTCTGGGGCCAACGTCCTGACTTTC.

This clonotype was recorded many times. V is TRBV6-1 and J is TRBJ1-2; 7 positions match TRBD1. This CDR3 contains 15 residues. CDR1 and CDR2 from the germline V gene are MNHNS and SASEGT. V was clipped by 4 bases and J by 5 bases; unmatched bases: 10. The CDR3 loop is CASSGTGDSMYGYTF. CDR3 coding DNA: TGTGCCAGCAGTGGAACAGGGGATAGCATGTATGGCTACACCTTC.

This clonotype was detected only a few times. The chain recombines TRBV10-3 with TRBJ2-5, with TRBD2 matching over 15 bases. This CDR3 contains 16 residues. The trim removed 6 bases at V and 5 bases at J, leaving 7 bases unmatched. Germline CDR1 and CDR2: ENHRY and SYGVKD. The CDR3 nucleotides are TGTGCCATCAGCGGACTAGCGGGGGGGAATAAGGAGACCCAGTACTTC. Its translation: CAISGLAGGNKETQYF.

CDR3: CASSLGQTRGTEAFF. The CDR3 bases are TGCGCCAGCAGCCTAGGCCAGACGAGGGGCACTGAAGCTTTCTTT. This chain links TRBV5-1 with TRBJ1-1; D is perhaps TRBD1 (5 bases). Trimming cost V 4 bases and J 4 bases, with 17 bases left between them. The germline gives CDR1 SGHRS, CDR2 YFSETQ. CDR3 length equals 15 residues.

The chain joins TRBV27 to TRBJ2-5, with 9 positions matching TRBD2. This CDR3 spans 15 amino acids. The ends lost 8 bases at V and 4 bases at J; junction bases unmatched: 11. Looked up from germline, CDR1 is MNHEY and CDR2 is SMNVEV (reference sequence). CDR3 nucleotide sequence: TGTGCCAGCTCCCTAAGAACTAGCGGGCTAGAGACCCAGTACTTC. Protein sequence: CASSLRTSGLETQYF.

This clonotype was detected many times. The rearrangement uses TRBV5-1 and TRBJ2-3; the match to TRBD2 covers 7 bases. There are 15 residues in the CDR3. The ends lost 2 bases at V and 0 bases at J; junction bases unmatched: 3. Germline V gives CDR1 SGHRS, CDR2 YFSETQ. In nucleotides, the CDR3 is TGCGCCAGCAGCTTAGCGGGGACTAGCACAGATACGCAGTATTTT. The encoded protein is CASSLAGTSTDTQYF.

This clonotype was observed a handful of times. The gene calls are TRBV12-3 or TRBV12-4 and TRBJ2-3; D may be TRBD2 (5 bases). The CDR3 loop spans 12 amino acids. Trimming stripped 10 bases from V and 3 bases from J, with 11 bases between. Here the CDR3 reads CATGRTTDTQYF. In DNA form, the CDR3 reads TGTGCCACCGGTCGGACTACAGATACGCAGTATTTT.

This clonotype has more than one count but fewer than ten. The chain combines TRBV2 with TRBJ2-1, with 10 bases identical to TRBD2. This CDR3 contains 14 residues. Germline V gives CDR1 SNHLY, CDR2 FYNNEI. J lost 8 bases, V lost 1 base, and 2 bases had no gene match. The CDR3 region has the DNA TGTGCCAGCAGTGAAGGACTAGCGGGCTATGAGCAGTTCTTC. It codes for CASSEGLAGYEQFF. Combining the CDR3 with reference TRBV2 and TRBJ2-1 gives the whole variable domain EPEVTQTPSHQVTQMGQEVILRCVPISNHLYFYWYRQILGQKVEFLVSFYNNEISEKSEIFDDQFSVERPDGSNFTLKIRSTKLEDSAMYFCASSEGLAGYEQFFGPGTRLTVL.

This clonotype showed up just a few times. The V gene is TRBV27, the J gene TRBJ1-6, with 11 bases aligning to TRBD1. This CDR3 contains 17 residues. The trim removed 2 bases at V and 6 bases at J, leaving 6 bases unmatched. In germline, CDR1 is MNHEY, CDR2 SMNVEV (reference sequence). The CDR3 region has the DNA TGTGCCAGCAGTTTAGTCGGACAGGGGGCTTCTAATTCACCCCTCCACTTT. Its translation is CASSLVGQGASNSPLHF.

A few counts support this clonotype. This sequence joins TRBV10-3 and TRBJ2-5; D uncertain. This CDR3 comprises 13 residues. Trimming removed 3 bases at V and 4 bases at J, with 9 bases between. CDR1 is ENHRY and CDR2 is SYGVKD in the germline V gene. CDR3 in DNA: TGTGCCATCAGTGAACGCAGTTCAGAGACCCAGTACTTC. It yields the protein CAISERSSETQYF.

To note about this clonotype: The germline gene is not matched at one end of the junction; a read error may be the cause. The chain combines TRBV3-1 with TRBJ2-3, with D perhaps TRBD1 (7 bases). CDR3 length: 15 amino acids. From germline, CDR1 is LGHDT and CDR2 YNNKEL (reference sequence). CDR3 DNA sequence: TGTGCCAGCACCCAACAGGGGACTTGGACAGATACGCAGTATTTT. It codes for CASTQQGTWTDTQYF.

The rearrangement uses TRBV20-1 and TRBJ2-3; TRBD1 matches 11 bases. The CDR3 has 15 residues. Trimming at V came to 6 bases and at J to 0 bases, leaving 5 bases not matched to a gene. Germline assignment: CDR1 DFQATT and CDR2 SNEGSKA (reference sequence). In nucleotides, the CDR3 is TGCAGTGCGAAAGGACAGGGGGCTAGCACAGATACGCAGTATTTT. It encodes CSAKGQGASTDTQYF.

In this sample, this clonotype turned up a few times. V and J are TRBV14 and TRBJ1-1; maybe TRBD1 (5 bases). Germline-derived CDR1 and CDR2 are SGHDN and FVKESK. This CDR3 has 14 residues. V shed 3 bases and J shed 5 bases, with 13 bases lying between them. CDR3 sequence (DNA): TGTGCCAGCAGCCACGGGGGGATACGGACTGAAGCTTTCTTT. Protein sequence: CASSHGGIRTEAFF.

This chain links TRBV18 with TRBJ2-3; 13 bases agree with TRBD2. The CDR3 covers 18 residues. Unmatched junction bases numbered 6, after V lost 2 bases and J lost 1 base. The germline V gene encodes CDR1 KGHSH and CDR2 LQKENI. The CDR3 DNA follows: TGTGCCAGCTCACCAGGACTAGCGGGGGATCCCGGCACAGATACGCAGTATTTT. Its translation: CASSPGLAGDPGTDTQYF.

This clonotype was found a few times. The chain couples TRBV12-3 or TRBV12-4 to TRBJ2-2, with D hard to call. Trimming took 6 bases from V and 5 from J, leaving 13 bases between them. The CDR3 totals 14 residues. CDR3 in amino acids: CASSFRGFTGELFF. In DNA form, the CDR3 reads TGTGCCAGCAGCTTCCGAGGTTTTACCGGGGAGCTGTTTTTT.

The chain links TRBV2 to TRBJ1-6, with D possibly TRBD1 on 5 matching bases. The V and J ends lost 4 bases and 4 bases respectively, with 14 bases between them. The V gene's germline CDR1 is SNHLY and CDR2 FYNNEI. CDR3 size: 16 residues. CDR3 DNA sequence: TGTGCCAGCAGTGCTGACAGAGGGGCTTATAATTCACCCCTCCACTTT. It is translated as CASSADRGAYNSPLHF.